This TCR beta chain was recorded in a study of cytomegalovirus exposure and HLA in healthy donors. CDR1 and CDR2 from the germline V gene are SGHAT and FQNNGV. The CDR3 is 14 residues long. V dropped 1 base and J dropped 2 bases, with 6 bases sitting between them. Vbeta (60) and Jbeta (13) primers were used in the PCR. Measured with immunoSEQ multiplex PCR; TCRdb has only the in-frame clones, and not every one. The sample contains about 130,000 clones, 75% to 85% of which appear only once. This sequence joins TRBV11-2 and TRBJ2-1; D possibly corresponds to TRBD1 (6 bases). The sample was PBMCs. The sequence was collected from a female donor in good health and CMV-seropositive. The CDR3 spells CASSLGQAYNEQFF. The CDR3 nucleotides are TGTGCCAGCAGCTTAGGACAGGCCTACAATGAGCAGTTCTTC.